Listed below are T cell receptor beta chains from one sample, sequenced in a study of early T cells in non-severe SARS-CoV-2 infection. TCRdb analysed the 5' RACE reads with MiXCR anew, one entry per CDR3 protein. This table has roughly 29,000 distinct CDR3 sequences, just under 3% appearing once. Sequenced sample: whole blood. Receptors originate from an adult who was a healthcare worker with PCR-confirmed SARS-CoV-2 infection or an uninfected control (not recorded which). The CDR3 runs from the conserved cysteine through the conserved F or W. The D gene is left open where the match is weak. Rows may omit the clone size; those that give it use once, few, many or a size class.

D gene: .; clone size: many; V gene: TRBV2; CDR3 length: 18; J gene: TRBJ1-1; CDR3 protein: CASSELGGPVVMNTEAFF; CDR3 DNA: TGTGCCAGCAGTGAATTGGGGGGGCCGGTGGTCATGAACACTGAAGCTTTCTTT
D gene: TRBD2; clone size: many; V gene: TRBV5-4; CDR3 length: 14; J gene: TRBJ2-5; CDR3 protein: CASRVAGGKETQYF; CDR3 DNA: TGTGCCAGCAGGGTAGCGGGGGGGAAGGAGACCCAGTACTTC
D gene: TRBD2; clone size: many; V gene: TRBV20-1; CDR3 length: 17; J gene: TRBJ2-3; CDR3 protein: CSARDPLLAGSTDTQYF; CDR3 DNA: TGCAGTGCTAGAGATCCCCTACTAGCGGGGAGCACAGATACGCAGTATTTT
D gene: .; clone size: .; V gene: TRBV6-2/TRBV6-3; CDR3 length: 16; J gene: TRBJ1-2; CDR3 protein: CASSYSSGHRNYGYTF; CDR3 DNA: TGTGCCAGCAGTTACTCGAGCGGACACCGGAACTATGGCTACACCTTC
D gene: .; clone size: many; V gene: TRBV5-1; CDR3 length: 14; J gene: TRBJ1-1; CDR3 protein: CASSLGHQNTEAFF; CDR3 DNA: TGCGCCAGCAGCTTGGGACATCAGAACACTGAAGCTTTCTTT
D gene: .; clone size: many; V gene: TRBV19; CDR3 length: 16; J gene: TRBJ2-3; CDR3 protein: CASSVKGYSFTDTQYF; CDR3 DNA: TGTGCCAGTAGTGTGAAGGGGTATTCCTTCACAGATACGCAGTATTTT
D gene: .; clone size: .; V gene: TRBV7-9; CDR3 length: 15; J gene: TRBJ2-5; CDR3 protein: CASSRAKGSQETQYF; CDR3 DNA: TGTGCCAGCAGCCGGGCTAAAGGCAGTCAAGAGACCCAGTACTTC
D gene: .; clone size: few; V gene: TRBV6-6; CDR3 length: 16; J gene: TRBJ2-1; CDR3 protein: CASSNGRGHSYNEQFF; CDR3 DNA: TGTGCCAGCAGTAACGGAAGGGGCCACTCCTACAATGAGCAGTTCTTC
D gene: .; clone size: many; V gene: TRBV10-2; CDR3 length: 15; J gene: TRBJ1-6; CDR3 protein: CASSESPDSGSPLHF; CDR3 DNA: TGCGCCAGCAGTGAGTCCCCAGATTCCGGTTCACCCCTCCACTTT
D gene: .; clone size: .; V gene: TRBV7-9; CDR3 length: 15; J gene: TRBJ1-4; CDR3 protein: CASSLPQAANEKLFF; CDR3 DNA: TGTGCCAGCAGCTTACCCCAGGCGGCTAATGAAAAACTGTTTTTT
D gene: .; clone size: many; V gene: TRBV12-5; CDR3 length: 14; J gene: TRBJ2-1; CDR3 protein: CASGGGTHNNEQFF; CDR3 DNA: TGTGCTAGTGGAGGCGGGACCCACAACAATGAGCAGTTCTTC
D gene: .; clone size: many; V gene: TRBV7-9; CDR3 length: 18; J gene: TRBJ1-1; CDR3 protein: CASSLVGRGLTRNTEAFF; CDR3 DNA: TGTGCCAGCAGCTTAGTGGGCAGGGGCTTAACCAGGAACACTGAAGCTTTCTTT
D gene: .; clone size: many; V gene: TRBV6-1; CDR3 length: 13; J gene: TRBJ2-5; CDR3 protein: CASIPGTQETQYF; CDR3 DNA: TGTGCCAGCATACCGGGAACCCAAGAGACCCAGTACTTC
D gene: TRBD2; clone size: many; V gene: TRBV7-8; CDR3 length: 18; J gene: TRBJ2-3; CDR3 protein: CASSLDWVGGGAKDTQYF; CDR3 DNA: TGTGCCAGCAGCCTCGATTGGGTTGGCGGGGGGGCCAAAGATACGCAGTATTTT
D gene: TRBD2; clone size: many; V gene: TRBV2; CDR3 length: 17; J gene: TRBJ2-5; CDR3 protein: CASSSQGLAGNQETQYF; CDR3 DNA: TGTGCCAGCAGCTCACAGGGACTAGCGGGGAACCAAGAGACCCAGTACTTC
D gene: .; clone size: many; V gene: TRBV7-3; CDR3 length: 12; J gene: TRBJ2-1; CDR3 protein: CASSLTTDEQFF; CDR3 DNA: TGTGCCAGCAGCTTAACGACGGATGAGCAGTTCTTC
D gene: TRBD1; clone size: few; V gene: TRBV9; CDR3 length: 17; J gene: TRBJ2-1; CDR3 protein: CASSLTTGTGTNNEQFF; CDR3 DNA: TGTGCCAGCAGCTTAACAACCGGGACAGGGACCAACAATGAGCAGTTCTTC
D gene: .; clone size: many; V gene: TRBV4-1; CDR3 length: 15; J gene: TRBJ2-3; CDR3 protein: CASSQSGTFADTQYF; CDR3 DNA: TGCGCCAGCAGCCAATCCGGGACCTTCGCGGATACGCAGTATTTT
D gene: TRBD1; clone size: few; V gene: TRBV12-3/TRBV12-4; CDR3 length: 14; J gene: TRBJ2-1; CDR3 protein: CASSYRQGAGEQFF; CDR3 DNA: TGTGCCAGCAGTTACCGACAGGGGGCCGGTGAGCAGTTCTTC
D gene: .; clone size: .; V gene: TRBV5-1; CDR3 length: 14; J gene: TRBJ2-5; CDR3 protein: CASSLSKGEETQYF; CDR3 DNA: TGCGCCAGCAGCTTGAGTAAGGGGGAAGAGACCCAGTACTTC
D gene: TRBD1; clone size: many; V gene: TRBV19; CDR3 length: 16; J gene: TRBJ2-1; CDR3 protein: CASRRVDRGSYNEQFF; CDR3 DNA: TGTGCCAGTAGAAGGGTCGACAGGGGCTCCTACAATGAGCAGTTCTTC
D gene: .; clone size: many; V gene: TRBV20-1; CDR3 length: 16; J gene: TRBJ1-2; CDR3 protein: CSARDSLKGSVLGYTF; CDR3 DNA: TGCAGTGCTAGAGATTCTTTAAAGGGATCGGTACTTGGCTACACCTTC
D gene: .; clone size: many; V gene: TRBV7-6; CDR3 length: 16; J gene: TRBJ2-2; CDR3 protein: CASSIRDGRNTGELFF; CDR3 DNA: TGTGCCAGCAGCATAAGGGACGGAAGGAACACCGGGGAGCTGTTTTTT
D gene: TRBD1; clone size: many; V gene: TRBV29-1; CDR3 length: 12; J gene: TRBJ2-1; CDR3 protein: CSAEGQGVEQFF; CDR3 DNA: TGCAGCGCAGAGGGACAGGGAGTTGAGCAGTTCTTC
D gene: TRBD1; clone size: many; V gene: TRBV7-8; CDR3 length: 14; J gene: TRBJ2-2; CDR3 protein: CASSSQGAPGELFF; CDR3 DNA: TGTGCCAGCAGCTCACAGGGGGCCCCCGGGGAGCTGTTTTTT